A selection of T cell receptor beta chains follows, all from one sample in a study of CD8 T cells in Susac syndrome. TCRdb passed the immunoSEQ multiplex PCR reads through MiXCR, listing each CDR3 protein once. This sample has 100,000 to 150,000 distinct CDR3 sequences; about 95% occur once, and the top ten carry 0.065% to 0.1%. The sequencing sample was made of CD4+ T cells from PBMCs. The receptors originated from a human donor in good health. CDR3s include the opening cysteine and the closing phenylalanine or tryptophan. A D gene is named only where the DNA matches it firmly. Clone size is given for some rows only: seen once, a few or many times, or a class if the clone is expanded.

cdr3_aa,cdr3_nt,j_call,d_call,v_call,clone_size
CASSSPGRNEQFF,TGTGCCAGCTCCTCGCCGGGGCGCAATGAGCAGTTCTTC,TRBJ2-1,-,TRBV18,-
CSARLVGVGETQYF,TGCAGTGCTAGATTGGTGGGAGTGGGTGAGACCCAGTACTTC,TRBJ2-5,-,TRBV20-1,-
CASSQRQRAFF,TGTGCCAGCAGCCAGAGACAACGAGCTTTCTTT,TRBJ1-1,-,TRBV3-1,-
CSARDWGQGTLSYEQYF,TGCAGTGCTAGAGATTGGGGACAAGGGACCCTTTCCTACGAGCAGTACTTC,TRBJ2-7,-,TRBV20-1,-
CASSPLFQATAFF,TGTGCCAGCAGCCCCCTCTTTCAGGCGACGGCTTTCTTT,TRBJ1-1,-,TRBV14,-
CASSLGTGSTYGYTF,TGTGCCAGCAGCTTGGGAACAGGTTCTACCTATGGCTACACCTTC,TRBJ1-2,-,TRBV5-4,-
CASSLGGSSREQYF,TGCGCCAGCAGCTTGGGGGGGAGTTCACGGGAGCAGTACTTC,TRBJ2-7,-,TRBV5-1,-
CASTTGLPTEAQYF,TGTGCCAGTACCACGGGACTCCCAACTGAAGCGCAGTATTTT,TRBJ2-3,-,TRBV19,-
CASSPLTARGNTEAFF,TGTGCCAGCAGCCCCCTCACAGCCCGTGGGAACACTGAAGCTTTCTTT,TRBJ1-1,-,TRBV4-2,-
CASSLKNTDLRRETQYF,TGTGCCAGCAGCTTAAAAAATACGGACCTGCGCCGGGAGACCCAGTACTTC,TRBJ2-5,-,TRBV5-6,-
CSASPQTGGETQYF,TGCAGTGCTTCCCCCCAGACCGGCGGGGAGACCCAGTACTTC,TRBJ2-5,-,TRBV20-1,-
CASTTWDRVNEQYF,TGTGCCAGCACCACCTGGGACAGGGTCAACGAGCAGTACTTC,TRBJ2-7,TRBD1,TRBV3-1,-
CASSLRVVTEAFF,TGTGCCAGCAGCCTCAGGGTAGTAACCGAAGCTTTCTTT,TRBJ1-1,-,TRBV12-3/TRBV12-4,-
CASSLAPGSNQPQHF,TGCGCCAGCAGCTTGGCTCCCGGGAGCAATCAGCCCCAGCATTTT,TRBJ1-5,-,TRBV5-1,-
CASRWSPSPETQYF,TGTGCCAGCAGGTGGTCCCCGAGCCCGGAGACCCAGTACTTC,TRBJ2-5,-,TRBV6-6,-
CASSPYRGDNEQFF,TGTGCCAGCTCACCTTACAGGGGGGACAATGAGCAGTTCTTC,TRBJ2-1,TRBD1,TRBV18,-
CASSLKQGAYEQYF,TGTGCCAGCAGCTTAAAGCAGGGGGCTTACGAGCAGTACTTC,TRBJ2-7,TRBD1,TRBV7-2,-
CASRKDGRGAFF,TGTGCCAGCAGGAAGGACGGAAGGGGAGCTTTCTTT,TRBJ1-1,-,TRBV6-2/TRBV6-3,-
CASSTSANQPQHF,TGTGCCAGCAGCACTTCGGCGAATCAGCCCCAGCATTTT,TRBJ1-5,-,TRBV12-3/TRBV12-4,once
CSVVPGSLGTEAFF,TGCAGCGTCGTACCGGGAAGCCTGGGCACTGAAGCTTTCTTT,TRBJ1-1,-,TRBV29-1,-
CSVELGSGSRGNIQYF,TGCAGCGTTGAATTGGGTAGCGGGAGTCGTGGAAACATTCAGTACTTC,TRBJ2-4,TRBD2,TRBV29-1,-
CASSLTGTSRRIGTDTQYF,TGCGCCAGCAGCTTGACCGGGACTAGCAGGAGGATCGGCACAGATACGCAGTATTTT,TRBJ2-3,TRBD2,TRBV5-1,-
CASSPPNGETQYF,TGTGCCAGCAGCCCCCCTAATGGAGAGACCCAGTACTTC,TRBJ2-5,-,TRBV7-2,-
CATPEGTVSFSYEQYF,TGTGCCACCCCGGAGGGGACAGTTTCTTTCTCCTACGAGCAGTACTTC,TRBJ2-7,-,TRBV10-3,-
CASSLSSRDLREQYF,TGTGCCAGCAGCTTAAGCTCCCGGGATCTTCGCGAGCAGTACTTC,TRBJ2-7,-,TRBV7-2,few
CASSEDRGGNQPQHF,TGTGCCAGCAGTGAAGACAGGGGAGGCAATCAGCCCCAGCATTTT,TRBJ1-5,TRBD1,TRBV2,-